These 27 T cell receptor beta chains were all obtained from the same sample, sequenced in a study of blood T cell repertoires in COVID-19 (dated by TCRdb to between 2020 and 2021). The library came from the immunoSEQ multiplex PCR assay. TCRdb obtained this table from immuneACCESS and retained in-frame rearrangements with V and J assigned. These tables miss some clones; where compared with another copy, unresolved V genes account for less than half of the shortfall, and the remainder is unexplained. The sample includes some 300,000 clones, with about 85% observed a single time. Around 3.7% of the sample is taken by the ten largest. Input material: peripheral blood. All receptors derive from a woman in her forties or fifties with active or convalescent COVID-19.

The V call is TRBV3-1 (or the pseudogene TRBV3-2), the J call TRBJ2-3; the match to TRBD2 covers 7 bases. The J segment lost 1 base and the V segment lost 4 bases, leaving 2 bases of the junction unmatched. The CDR3 runs to 14 residues. From germline, CDR1 is LGHDT and CDR2 YNNKEL (reference sequence). CDR3 in amino acids: CASSRDYRTDTQYF. The CDR3 bases are TGTGCCAGCAGCCGGGACTACCGCACAGATACGCAGTATTTT.

The rearrangement joins TRBV12-3 or TRBV12-4 to TRBJ2-3; D may be TRBD2 (6 bases). This CDR3 is built from 12 residues. The V and J ends lost 5 bases and 7 bases respectively, with 10 bases between them. CDR3 bases: TGTGCCAGCAGTCTTAGCGGTTATACGCAGTATTTT. Protein product: CASSLSGYTQYF.

The chain joins TRBV13 to TRBJ1-6; 7 nucleotides line up with TRBD1. The CDR3 has 15 amino acids. CDR1 PRHDT and CDR2 FYEKMQ come from the germline V gene (reference sequence). The trim removed 3 bases at V and 7 bases at J, leaving 6 bases unmatched. This CDR3 is CASSLTGTANSPLHF. Written as DNA, the CDR3 is TGTGCCAGCAGCTTGACCGGGACAGCGAATTCACCCCTCCACTTT.

V usage is TRBV29-1 and J usage is TRBJ2-1; weak D call: TRBD2 (5 bases). Germline CDR1 and CDR2: SQVTM and ANQGSEA. The V end lost 5 bases, the J end lost 6 bases, and 11 bases lay between the germline ends. The length of the CDR3 is 12 residues. The CDR3 DNA follows: TGCAGCGTTCGGACTTTCCTCAATGAGCAGTTCTTC. Amino acids: CSVRTFLNEQFF.

The rearrangement joins TRBV4-1 to TRBJ2-7; TRBD1 agrees at 8 bases. From germline, CDR1 is MGHRA and CDR2 YSYEKL. This CDR3 has 15 residues. After removal of 4 bases from V and 0 bases from J, the junction contained 5 bases not matched to a gene. The CDR3 loop reads CASSLGQGSSYEQYF. The CDR3 coding sequence is TGCGCCAGCAGCCTCGGACAGGGCAGCTCCTACGAGCAGTACTTC.

The chain employs TRBV7-3 and TRBJ1-6, with D unresolved. V lost 2 bases to trimming and J lost 8 bases, with 10 bases between them. Per the germline V gene, CDR1 is SGHTA and CDR2 is FQGTGA. This CDR3 contains 14 residues. The CDR3 loop reads CASSLGGLDSPLHF. In nucleotides, the CDR3 is TGTGCCAGCAGCTTAGGAGGGCTAGATTCACCCCTCCACTTT.

The chain combines TRBV25-1 with TRBJ1-4; TRBD1 agrees at 7 bases. Germline CDR1 is MGHDK and CDR2 is SYGVNS. V shed 6 bases and J 10 bases; nucleotides not matched to a gene: 2. The CDR3 length is 11 residues. The CDR3 nucleotides read TGTGCCAGCAGGAGACAGGGAAAACTGTTTTTT. Residues: CASRRQGKLFF.

The rearrangement links TRBV7-9 to TRBJ2-3; possibly TRBD2 for D (6 bases). Trimming removed 1 base at V and 4 bases at J, with 15 bases between. Germline V lookup: CDR1 SEHNR, CDR2 FQNEAQ (reference sequence). The CDR3 spans 16 residues. The CDR3 loop reads CASSLVGGISADTQYF. DNA for the CDR3: TGTGCCAGCAGCTTAGTGGGCGGGATCTCCGCAGATACGCAGTATTTT.

The gene calls are TRBV27 and TRBJ1-2; the match to TRBD1 covers 9 bases. The CDR3 consists of 15 residues. Germline loops: CDR1 MNHEY, CDR2 SMNVEV (reference sequence). V trimming: 5 bases; J trimming: 2 bases; junction bases outside the gene matches: 6. In DNA form, the CDR3 reads TGTGCCAGCAGTCCCGGACAGGGGTACAACTATGGCTACACCTTC. The encoded protein is CASSPGQGYNYGYTF.

The CDR3 DNA reads as TGTGCCAGCAGTCTCCCTTCCAATGAGCAGTTCTTC. Translation: CASSLPSNEQFF. The chain joins TRBV6-5 to TRBJ2-1, with D uncertain. The CDR3 runs to 12 residues. Trimming took off 5 bases at V and 6 bases at J, with 8 bases between the two ends. The V gene's germline CDR1 is MNHEY and CDR2 SVGAGI.

The gene calls are TRBV21-1 and TRBJ2-7; TRBD1 is taken as the D call from the table, unchecked against the DNA. TRBV21-1 constitutes a pseudogene. The CDR3 is 16 amino acids. The DNA of the CDR3 is TGTGCCAGCAGCCCAGACCGGGACAGGGGATCCTACGAGCAGTACTTC. Its protein is CASSPDRDRGSYEQYF.

The chain is built from TRBV7-8 and TRBJ2-5, with 8 bases fitting TRBD1. Germline values: CDR1 SGHVS, CDR2 FQNEAQ. V lost 5 bases, J lost 2 bases, and 7 bases stayed unmatched. There are 15 residues in the CDR3. The CDR3 DNA follows: TGTGCCAGCAGCCGCCAGGGGGCCCTACAAGAGACCCAGTACTTC. Its protein product is CASSRQGALQETQYF.

The J gene is TRBJ1-2, the V gene TRBV7-2, with TRBD1 matching 8 bases. CDR3 size: 16 residues. Germline V gene sequence: CDR1 SGHTA, CDR2 FQGNSA. With 4 bases clipped from V and 8 bases from J, the junction kept 15 bases outside the gene matches. As DNA, the CDR3 is TGTGCCAGCAGCTCCCGGGAACCTGGACAGGGAAAGGGCTACACCTTC. Translated, it gives CASSSREPGQGKGYTF.

Comments on this clone: Other DNA sequences from this sample encode an identical CDR3 as well. This rearrangement joins TRBV28 to TRBJ1-2; 7 nucleotides align to TRBD1. Germline V gene data show CDR1 as MDHEN and CDR2 as SYDVKM. J was trimmed by 4 bases and V by 2 bases; bases with no gene match: 1. The CDR3 is made up of 13 amino acids. CDR3 sequence reads: CASSLTGAYGYTF. CDR3 DNA: TGTGCCAGCAGTTTAACAGGGGCCTATGGCTACACCTTC.

Notes on this clone: This same CDR3 is encoded by further DNA sequences in the sample. This chain connects TRBV19 to TRBJ1-1; D gene uncertain. The length of the CDR3 is 14 residues. V shed 3 bases and J shed 5 bases, with 13 bases lying between them. Germline values: CDR1 LNHDA, CDR2 SQIVND (reference sequence). The CDR3 here is CASSIIGGLTEAFF. In DNA form, the CDR3 reads TGTGCCAGTAGTATCATAGGAGGGCTGACTGAAGCTTTCTTT.

J is TRBJ2-5 and V is TRBV15; D is unresolved. With 1 base removed from V and 1 base from J, the gap between germline ends came to 7 bases. The CDR3 has 14 amino acids. Per germline, CDR1 LNHNV and CDR2 YYDKDF (reference sequence). CDR3 amino acids: CATSRAGSQETQYF. The CDR3 DNA sequence: TGTGCCACCAGCAGAGCGGGTAGCCAAGAGACCCAGTACTTC.

The chain is built from TRBV9 and TRBJ2-3; no definite D call. This CDR3 region has 14 residues. Trimming pared 0 bases from V and 2 bases from J, leaving 7 bases between. Germline loops: CDR1 SGDLS, CDR2 YYNGEE. The CDR3 region has the DNA TGTGCCAGCAGCGTAGATTTCCTCACAGATACGCAGTATTTT. This codes for CASSVDFLTDTQYF.

The chain combines TRBV18 with TRBJ2-7; D perhaps matches TRBD2 (6 bases). Germline lookup yields CDR1 KGHSH and CDR2 LQKENI. This CDR3 has 17 residues. Trimming took off 3 bases at V and 0 bases at J, with 18 bases between the two ends. The CDR3 is CASSPNSGVEGSYEQYF. The CDR3, as DNA: TGTGCCAGCTCACCTAATAGCGGAGTAGAGGGCTCCTACGAGCAGTACTTC.

The chain has TRBV6-5 and TRBJ1-1; possibly TRBD1 for D (5 bases). CDR1 is MNHEY and CDR2 is SVGAGI in the germline V gene. The CDR3 contains 13 residues. V lost 10 bases to trimming and J lost 1 base, with 13 bases between them. As DNA, the CDR3 is TGTGCCACCTCGACAGAACCGAACACTGAAGCTTTCTTT. Its protein is CATSTEPNTEAFF.

V gene TRBV7-9 combines with J gene TRBJ1-3; D is possibly TRBD1 (5 bases). Germline V gene data show CDR1 as SEHNR and CDR2 as FQNEAQ (reference sequence). The CDR3 is 18 amino acids. The ends were cut back, 4 bases at V and 0 bases at J, with 19 bases in the middle. The CDR3 reads CASSYWTPRRGSGNTIYF. DNA for the CDR3: TGTGCCAGCAGCTACTGGACGCCCCGGAGGGGCTCTGGAAACACCATATATTTT.

This chain links TRBV29-1 with TRBJ2-7; 9 nucleotides align to TRBD1. Germline V gene sequence: CDR1 SQVTM, CDR2 ANQGSEA. Trimming took 6 bases from V and 5 from J; bases not matched to a gene: 8. The CDR3 consists of 13 residues. CDR3 sequence reads: CSVLGQGLHEQYF. In nucleotides, the CDR3 is TGCAGCGTCCTGGGACAGGGATTACACGAGCAGTACTTC.

A note on this clone: Other nucleotide sequences in the sample specify the same CDR3. This sequence joins TRBV5-1 and TRBJ2-5; tentatively, D is TRBD2 (6 bases). The CDR3 is 14 residues long. The germline CDR1 and CDR2 sequences are SGHRS and YFSETQ. V dropped 0 bases and J dropped 5 bases, with 11 bases sitting between them. CDR3 DNA: TGCGCCAGCAGCTTGGGCGGGATAAGGGAGACCCAGTACTTC. Protein: CASSLGGIRETQYF.

The gene calls are TRBV7-3 and TRBJ2-1, with 13 bases identical to TRBD2. CDR1 and CDR2 (germline): SGHTA, FQGTGA. The CDR3 is made up of 14 amino acids. With V trimmed by 5 bases and J by 11 bases, 6 bases remained unmatched. The CDR3 loop reads CASSDGGTSGKQFF. In DNA form, the CDR3 reads TGTGCCAGCAGCGATGGTGGGACTAGCGGGAAGCAGTTCTTC. Drawing the rest from reference TRBV7-3 and TRBJ2-1, the complete variable domain is GAGVSQTPSNKVTEKGKYVELRCDPISGHTALYWYRQSLGQGPEFLIYFQGTGAADDSGLPNDRFFAVRPEGSVSTLKIQRTERGDSAVYLCASSDGGTSGKQFFGPGTRLTVL.

The chain joins TRBV5-6 to TRBJ2-7, with a possible D match to TRBD1 (5 bases). V lost 0 bases, J lost 2 bases, and 9 bases lay in between. Germline CDR1 and CDR2: SGHDT and YYEEEE. The CDR3 runs 14 residues. DNA of the CDR3: TGTGCCAGCAGCTTGGGGGGCCGGCCCTACGAGCAGTACTTC. This sequence encodes CASSLGGRPYEQYF.

In its sample, this clone was seen a few times. The chain is built from TRBV5-1 and TRBJ2-1; 7 bases fit TRBD1. This CDR3 contains 15 residues. Germline lookup yields CDR1 SGHRS and CDR2 YFSETQ. The ends lost 4 bases at V and 4 bases at J; junction bases unmatched: 8. The CDR3 is CASSERQGRYNEQFF. The CDR3 region has the DNA TGCGCCAGCAGCGAGAGACAGGGTCGGTACAATGAGCAGTTCTTC.

The rearrangement uses TRBV28 and TRBJ1-5; perhaps TRBD1 as D (5 bases). Germline V gives CDR1 MDHEN, CDR2 SYDVKM. V was clipped by 3 bases and J by 7 bases, with 13 bases between them. The CDR3 is 14 amino acids. CDR3: CASSFRGSGQPQHF. CDR3 in DNA: TGTGCCAGCAGTTTTAGGGGCAGCGGGCAGCCCCAGCATTTT.

The chain is built from TRBV6-5 and TRBJ2-5; 9 positions agree with TRBD2. From germline, CDR1 is MNHEY and CDR2 SVGAGI. V gave up 2 bases and J gave up 5 bases; unmatched junction bases: 9. This CDR3 has 16 residues. DNA of the CDR3: TGTGCCAGCAGTTACACAGGGACTAGCCCGTTGGAGACCCAGTACTTC. This sequence encodes CASSYTGTSPLETQYF.